These 2 T cell receptor beta chains came from one sample sequenced in a study of neoadjuvant anti-PD-1 for oral cavity cancer. The protocol was immunoSEQ multiplex PCR, while the TCRdb copy is restricted to in-frame clones and leaves out a portion. The table records 14,000 or so clones, around 60% of them present only once. The starting material was PBMCs, obtained before nivolumab (anti-PD-1) treatment. These receptors came from a person aged 40-85 years with oral cavity squamous cell carcinoma.

The chain has TRBV28 and TRBJ2-6; 8 bases line up with TRBD2. After removal of 5 bases from V and 0 bases from J, the junction contained 3 bases not matched to a gene. The CDR3 is 16 amino acids. Germline V gene sequence: CDR1 MDHEN, CDR2 SYDVKM. Here the CDR3 DNA reads TGTGCCAGCAGTAGGCGGGAGGTCTCTGGGGCCAACGTCCTGACTTTC. Translating it yields CASSRREVSGANVLTF.

This clone was counted only a few times. The chain is built from TRBV29-1 and TRBJ2-1; 8 bases match TRBD1. This CDR3 has 16 amino acids. V lost 5 bases and J lost 2; bases outside the gene matches: 11. Germline V CDR1 and CDR2: SQVTM, ANQGSEA. CDR3 loop: CSVHSRTGWAYNEQFF. The DNA for the CDR3 is TGCAGCGTTCACTCGCGGACAGGGTGGGCCTACAATGAGCAGTTCTTC.